This T cell receptor beta chain was identified during a study of OX40 agonist ivuxolimab in advanced cancers. Background on the study: Dose-escalation patients had hepatocellular carcinoma, melanoma, renal cell or head and neck cancer. Under the entry rules, prior anti-PD-1, anti-PD-L1 or anti-CTLA-4 therapy was allowed, and about 40% had some. With a range of roughly 23 to 85, age averaged about 59 years, and about 83% were male. Findings and caveats of the study: There was clonal expansion of CD4+ and CD8+ blood T cells by week 6 at 0.1 to 3.0 mg/kg.

Some clones are missing from TCRdb's copy, which holds only in-frame ones; the method was immunoSEQ multiplex PCR. The data contain some 34,000 clones, roughly 80% of them seen just once; the ten biggest clones take up 20% to 25%. Trimming stripped 1 base from V and 8 bases from J, with 12 bases between. The CDR3 covers 14 residues. Germline V CDR1 and CDR2: SGHRS, YFSETQ. This clone was observed once. Its matching antigen is unknown. The clonotype originates from an adult with an advanced solid tumor such as melanoma, head and neck, liver or kidney cancer. The specimen comprised CD4+ or CD8+ T cells sorted from blood, sampled in a trial of the OX40 agonist ivuxolimab. The chain couples TRBV5-1 to TRBJ1-4, with a weak D call TRBD1 (5 bases). The CDR3 nucleotides are TGCGCCAGCAGCTTGCGTCAGGGAAAGGAAAAACTGTTTTTT. It translates to CASSLRQGKEKLFF.